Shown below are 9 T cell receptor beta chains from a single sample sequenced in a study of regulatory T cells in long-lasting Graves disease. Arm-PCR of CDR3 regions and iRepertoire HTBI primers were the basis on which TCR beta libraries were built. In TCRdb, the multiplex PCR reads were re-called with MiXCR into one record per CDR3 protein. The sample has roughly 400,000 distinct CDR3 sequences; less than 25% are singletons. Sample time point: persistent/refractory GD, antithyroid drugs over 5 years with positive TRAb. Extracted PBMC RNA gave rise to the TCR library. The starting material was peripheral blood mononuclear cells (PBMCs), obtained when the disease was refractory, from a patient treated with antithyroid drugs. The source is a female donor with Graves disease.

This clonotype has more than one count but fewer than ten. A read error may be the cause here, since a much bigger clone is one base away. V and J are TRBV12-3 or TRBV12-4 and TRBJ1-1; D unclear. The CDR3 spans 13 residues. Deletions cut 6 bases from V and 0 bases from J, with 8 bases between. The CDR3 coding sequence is TGTGCCAGCAGCGTACAGATGAACACTGAAGCTTTCTTT. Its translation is CASSVQMNTEAFF.

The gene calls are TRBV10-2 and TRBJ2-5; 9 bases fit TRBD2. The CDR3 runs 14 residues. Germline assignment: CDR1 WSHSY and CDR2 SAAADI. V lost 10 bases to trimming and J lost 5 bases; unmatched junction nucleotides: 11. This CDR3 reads CATGTSRTLETQYF. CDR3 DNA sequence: TGCGCCACAGGGACTAGCAGGACTCTGGAGACCCAGTACTTC.

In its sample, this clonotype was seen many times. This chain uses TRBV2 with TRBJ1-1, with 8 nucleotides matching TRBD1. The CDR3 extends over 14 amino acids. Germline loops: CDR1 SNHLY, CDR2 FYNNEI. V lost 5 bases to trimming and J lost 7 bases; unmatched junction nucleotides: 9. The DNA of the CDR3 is TGTGCCAGCAGTAGTCCCGGGACAGGATTTGAAGCTTTCTTT. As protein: CASSSPGTGFEAFF. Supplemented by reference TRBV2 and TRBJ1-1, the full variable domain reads EPEVTQTPSHQVTQMGQEVILRCVPISNHLYFYWYRQILGQKVEFLVSFYNNEISEKSEIFDDQFSVERPDGSNFTLKIRSTKLEDSAMYFCASSSPGTGFEAFFGQGTRLTVV.

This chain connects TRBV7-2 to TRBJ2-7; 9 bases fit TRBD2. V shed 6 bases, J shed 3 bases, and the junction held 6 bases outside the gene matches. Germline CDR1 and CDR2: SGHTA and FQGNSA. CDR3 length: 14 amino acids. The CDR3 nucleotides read TGTGCCAGCAGGACTAGCGGAGGGGACTACGAGCAGTACTTC. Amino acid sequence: CASRTSGGDYEQYF.

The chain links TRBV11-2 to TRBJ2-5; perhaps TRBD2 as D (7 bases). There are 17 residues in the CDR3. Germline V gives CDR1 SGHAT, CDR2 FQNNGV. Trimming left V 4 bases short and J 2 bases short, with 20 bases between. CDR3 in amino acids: CASSSPTGGAGQETQYF. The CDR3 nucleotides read TGTGCCAGCAGCTCCCCCACTGGGGGGGCAGGTCAAGAGACCCAGTACTTC. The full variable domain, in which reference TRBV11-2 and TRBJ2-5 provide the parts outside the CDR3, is EAGVAQSPRYKIIEKRQSVAFWCNPISGHATLYWYQQILGQGPKLLIQFQNNGVVDDSQLPKDRFSAERLKGVDSTLKIQPAKLEDSAVYLCASSSPTGGAGQETQYFGPGTRLLVL.

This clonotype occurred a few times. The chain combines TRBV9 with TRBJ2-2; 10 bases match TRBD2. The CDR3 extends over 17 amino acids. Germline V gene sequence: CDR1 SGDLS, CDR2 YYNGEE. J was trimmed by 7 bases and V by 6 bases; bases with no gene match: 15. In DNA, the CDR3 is TGTGCCAGCACCCGATACGAGCGGGAGGGGCGCGGCGGGGAGCTGTTTTTT. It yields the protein CASTRYEREGRGGELFF.

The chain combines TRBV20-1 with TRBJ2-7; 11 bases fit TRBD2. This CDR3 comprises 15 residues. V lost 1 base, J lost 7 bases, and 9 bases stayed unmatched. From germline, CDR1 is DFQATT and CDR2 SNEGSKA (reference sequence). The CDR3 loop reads CSARATSGSFQEQYF. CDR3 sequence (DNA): TGCAGTGCTAGAGCCACTAGCGGGAGTTTCCAGGAGCAGTACTTC.

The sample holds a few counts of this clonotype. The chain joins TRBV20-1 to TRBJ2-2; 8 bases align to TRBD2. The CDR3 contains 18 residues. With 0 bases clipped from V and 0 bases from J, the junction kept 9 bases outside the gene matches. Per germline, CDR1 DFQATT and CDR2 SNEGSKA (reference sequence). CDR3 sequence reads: CSARDPKGSGTNTGELFF. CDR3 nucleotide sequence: TGCAGTGCTAGAGACCCGAAGGGTAGCGGGACGAACACCGGGGAGCTGTTTTTT.

As DNA, the CDR3 is TGCAGTGCTAGAGATCCCCCAGGAGCTTTCTTT. As protein: CSARDPPGAFF. This chain uses TRBV20-1 with TRBJ1-1, with no clear D. The CDR3 is 11 residues long. In germline, CDR1 is DFQATT, CDR2 SNEGSKA (reference sequence). V was clipped by 0 bases and J by 10 bases, with 9 bases between them.